This TCR beta chain is from a study of OX40 agonist ivuxolimab in advanced cancers. Study information: Treatment of patients was with ivuxolimab, an agonistic anti-OX40 (CD134) antibody.

CDR1 and CDR2 from the germline V gene are WSHSY and SAAADI. V lost 3 bases and J lost 2, with 5 bases in between. The CDR3 consists of 12 residues. Generated by immunoSEQ multiplex PCR, the TCRdb table keeps only in-frame clones and is missing some. This repertoire shows roughly 70,000 clones, about nine tenths found once; its top ten account for under 0.65%. V and J are TRBV10-2 and TRBJ2-7; D is unclear. Source: CD4+ or CD8+ T cells sorted from blood, taken in a trial of the OX40 agonist ivuxolimab. This TCR derives from an adult with an advanced solid tumor such as melanoma, head and neck, liver or kidney cancer. The CDR3 DNA follows: TGCGCCAGCAGTGACGGACCCTACGAGCAGTACTTC. It yields the protein CASSDGPYEQYF.